This is a list of T cell receptor beta chains from one sample in a study of CD8 T cells in ankylosing spondylitis. TCRdb independently ran MiXCR on the 5' RACE reads; one entry per CDR3 protein. The table has over 100,000 distinct CDR3 sequences, around 7% seen once; the top ten hold 12%. The material sequenced was blood, either unsorted or a sorted T cell fraction (not recorded which). The receptors were gathered from a male donor with ankylosing spondylitis or in good health (not recorded which). CDR3s include the opening cysteine and the closing phenylalanine or tryptophan. The D gene is left open where the match is weak. Size is omitted from some rows. Given values are once, few, many or a class for expanded clones.

d_gene,abundance,v_gene,j_gene,CDR3nt,CDR3aa
TRBD1,many,TRBV5-5,TRBJ1-5,TGTGCCAGCAGTGGTTCCGGGACAGGGGATAATCAGCCCCAGCATTTT,CASSGSGTGDNQPQHF
.,many,TRBV12-3/TRBV12-4,TRBJ1-5,TGTGCCAGCAGTTTTGGGTCCGGGAATCAGCCCCAGCATTTT,CASSFGSGNQPQHF
.,many,TRBV18,TRBJ2-7,TGTGCCAGCTCACCAAATGGCGACTCCTACGAGCAGTACTTC,CASSPNGDSYEQYF
.,many,TRBV5-4,TRBJ1-5,TGTGCCAGCAGCTTGGAAGTTGTGGCGGGGCAAAAGGGCAATCAGCCCCAGCATTTT,CASSLEVVAGQKGNQPQHF
TRBD2,many,TRBV5-1,TRBJ2-3,TGCGCCAGCAGCCTGTTGGAGGCGGGAGTCGGGGATACGCAGTATTTT,CASSLLEAGVGDTQYF
.,many,TRBV12-3/TRBV12-4,TRBJ1-5,TGTGCCAGCAGCTATACACTGACCCCAGAATATAGCAATCAGCCCCAGCATTTT,CASSYTLTPEYSNQPQHF
TRBD1,.,TRBV7-3,TRBJ1-5,TGTGCCAGCAGCCCAGGGACAGGCAGCAATCAGCCCCAGCATTTT,CASSPGTGSNQPQHF
.,many,TRBV20-1,TRBJ1-6,TGCAGTGCACCGACCGGACCGGCGAATTCACCCCTCCACTTT,CSAPTGPANSPLHF
.,many,TRBV5-1,TRBJ2-7,TGCGCCAGCAGCGAAGAGGGATACGAGCAGTACTTC,CASSEEGYEQYF
.,many,TRBV3-1,TRBJ2-2,TGTGCCAGCAGCCAAATACCGAACACCGGGGAGCTGTTTTTT,CASSQIPNTGELFF
.,many,TRBV29-1,TRBJ2-7,TGCAGCGGGGTAGTGGGGGCGCTGCACGAGCAGTACTTC,CSGVVGALHEQYF